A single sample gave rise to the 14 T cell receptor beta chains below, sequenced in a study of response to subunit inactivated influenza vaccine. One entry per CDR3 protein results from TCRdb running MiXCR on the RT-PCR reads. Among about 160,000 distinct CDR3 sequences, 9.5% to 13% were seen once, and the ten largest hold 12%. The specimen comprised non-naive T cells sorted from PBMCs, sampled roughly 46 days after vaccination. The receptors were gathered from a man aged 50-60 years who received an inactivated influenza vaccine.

CDR3 residues: CASGEQGVNTEAFF. As DNA, the CDR3 is TGTGCCAGCGGCGAACAGGGGGTCAACACTGAAGCTTTCTTT. V and J are TRBV11-2 and TRBJ1-1; 8 nucleotides match TRBD1. After removal of 8 bases from V and 2 bases from J, the junction contained 7 bases not matched to a gene. Germline V gene sequence: CDR1 SGHAT, CDR2 FQNNGV. The CDR3 is 14 amino acids. Using reference TRBV11-2 and TRBJ1-1 for the parts outside the CDR3, the full variable domain is EAGVAQSPRYKIIEKRQSVAFWCNPISGHATLYWYQQILGQGPKLLIQFQNNGVVDDSQLPKDRFSAERLKGVDSTLKIQPAKLEDSAVYLCASGEQGVNTEAFFGQGTRLTVV.

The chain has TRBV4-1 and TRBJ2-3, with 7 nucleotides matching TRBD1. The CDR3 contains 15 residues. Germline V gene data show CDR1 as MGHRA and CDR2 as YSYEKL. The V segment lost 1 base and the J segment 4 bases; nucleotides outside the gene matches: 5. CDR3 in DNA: TGCGCCAGCAGCCAAGCGACAGGGAAGGCAGATACGCAGTATTTT. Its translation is CASSQATGKADTQYF.

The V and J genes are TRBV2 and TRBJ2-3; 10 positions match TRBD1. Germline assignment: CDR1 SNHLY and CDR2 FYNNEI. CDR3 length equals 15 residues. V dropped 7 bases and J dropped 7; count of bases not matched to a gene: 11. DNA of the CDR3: TGTGCCAGCAAAACCGGGACAGGGGCTCAGTATACGCAGTATTTT. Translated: CASKTGTGAQYTQYF.

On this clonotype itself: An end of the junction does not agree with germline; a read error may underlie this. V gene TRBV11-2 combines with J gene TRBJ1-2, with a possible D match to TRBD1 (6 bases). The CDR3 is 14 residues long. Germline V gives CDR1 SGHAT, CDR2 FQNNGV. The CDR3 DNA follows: TGTGCTAGCAGCTCCGTCAGGGGTAACTATGGCTACACCTTC. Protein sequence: CASSSVRGNYGYTF.

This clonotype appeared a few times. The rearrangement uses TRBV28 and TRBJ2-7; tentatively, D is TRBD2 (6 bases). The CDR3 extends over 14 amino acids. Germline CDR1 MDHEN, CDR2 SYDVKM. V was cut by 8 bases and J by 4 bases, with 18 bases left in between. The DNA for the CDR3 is TGTGCCAGCGGGGGGTCGGCAGAAGTTTACGAGCAGTACTTC. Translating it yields CASGGSAEVYEQYF.

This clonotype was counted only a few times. The CDR3 coding sequence is TGCGCCAGCCGCGGGACTAGTCTTCCCGAGCAGTACTTC. This gives the protein CASRGTSLPEQYF. This rearrangement joins TRBV10-2 to TRBJ2-7; 8 bases align to TRBD2. There are 13 residues in the CDR3. The trim removed 8 bases at V and 6 bases at J, leaving 9 bases unmatched. Germline CDR1 WSHSY, CDR2 SAAADI.

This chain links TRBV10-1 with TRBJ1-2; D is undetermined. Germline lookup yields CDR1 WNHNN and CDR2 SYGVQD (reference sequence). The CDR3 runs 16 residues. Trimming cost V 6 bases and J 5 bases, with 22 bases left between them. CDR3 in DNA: TGCGCCAGCAGATTAGGGAAGAATAAAACCCCTTATGGCTACACCTTC. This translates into CASRLGKNKTPYGYTF.

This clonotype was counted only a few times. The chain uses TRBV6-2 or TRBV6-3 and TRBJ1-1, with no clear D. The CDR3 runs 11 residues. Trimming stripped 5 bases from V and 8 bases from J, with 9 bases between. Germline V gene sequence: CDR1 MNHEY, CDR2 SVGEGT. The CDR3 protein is CASSMDREAFF. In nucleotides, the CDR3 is TGTGCCAGCAGTATGGATCGGGAAGCTTTCTTT.

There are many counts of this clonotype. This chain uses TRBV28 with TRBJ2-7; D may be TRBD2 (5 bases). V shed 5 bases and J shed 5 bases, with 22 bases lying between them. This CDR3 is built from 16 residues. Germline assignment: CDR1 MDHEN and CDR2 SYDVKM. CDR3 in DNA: TGTGCCAGCAGTACATCTTACGGCCCCCGGACTGACGAGCAGTACTTC. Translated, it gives CASSTSYGPRTDEQYF.

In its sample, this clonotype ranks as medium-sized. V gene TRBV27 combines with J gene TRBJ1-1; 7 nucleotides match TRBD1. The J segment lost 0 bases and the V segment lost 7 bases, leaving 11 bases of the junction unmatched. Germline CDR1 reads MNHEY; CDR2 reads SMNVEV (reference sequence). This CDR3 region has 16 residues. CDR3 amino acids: CASNRKGARMNTEAFF. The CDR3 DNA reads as TGTGCCAGCAATAGGAAGGGGGCCCGTATGAACACTGAAGCTTTCTTT.

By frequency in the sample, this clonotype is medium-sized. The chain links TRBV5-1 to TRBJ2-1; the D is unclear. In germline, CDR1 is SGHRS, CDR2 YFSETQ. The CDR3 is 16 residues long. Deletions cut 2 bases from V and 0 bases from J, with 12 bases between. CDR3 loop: CASSFGFSSSYNEQFF. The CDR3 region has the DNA TGCGCCAGCAGCTTTGGATTCTCAAGCTCCTACAATGAGCAGTTCTTC.

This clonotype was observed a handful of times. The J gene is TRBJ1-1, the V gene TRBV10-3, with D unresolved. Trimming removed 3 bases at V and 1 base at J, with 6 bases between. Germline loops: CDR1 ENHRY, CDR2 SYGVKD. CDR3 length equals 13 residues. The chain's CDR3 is CAISDPANTEAFF. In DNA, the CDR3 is TGTGCCATCAGTGACCCCGCGAACACTGAAGCTTTCTTT.

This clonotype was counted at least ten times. The CDR3 nucleotides are TGCGCCAGCAGCTTGGATCTGGCCAGGCCCCAAGAGACCCAGTACTTC. Its translation: CASSLDLARPQETQYF. This chain links TRBV5-1 with TRBJ2-5; D is unclear. Germline V gives CDR1 SGHRS, CDR2 YFSETQ. This CDR3 has 16 residues. V lost 0 bases and J lost 1, with 13 bases in between.

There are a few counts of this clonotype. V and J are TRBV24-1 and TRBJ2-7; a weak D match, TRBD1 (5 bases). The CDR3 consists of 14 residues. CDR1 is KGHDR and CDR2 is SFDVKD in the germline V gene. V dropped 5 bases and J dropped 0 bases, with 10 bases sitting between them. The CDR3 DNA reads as TGTGCCACCAGTGGTGGGGCCAACTCCTACGAGCAGTACTTC. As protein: CATSGGANSYEQYF.